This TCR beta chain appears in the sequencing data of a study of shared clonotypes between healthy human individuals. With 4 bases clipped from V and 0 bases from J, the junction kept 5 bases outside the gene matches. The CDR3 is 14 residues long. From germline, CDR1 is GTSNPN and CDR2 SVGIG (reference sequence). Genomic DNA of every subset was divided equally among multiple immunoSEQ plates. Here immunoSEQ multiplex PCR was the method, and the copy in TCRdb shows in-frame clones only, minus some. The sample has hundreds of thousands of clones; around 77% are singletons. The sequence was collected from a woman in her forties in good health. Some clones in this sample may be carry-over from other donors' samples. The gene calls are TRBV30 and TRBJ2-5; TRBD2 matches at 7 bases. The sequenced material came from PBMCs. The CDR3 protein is CAWTGGSYQETQYF. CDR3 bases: TGTGCCTGGACCGGCGGGAGTTACCAAGAGACCCAGTACTTC. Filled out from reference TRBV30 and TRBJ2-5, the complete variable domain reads SQTIHQWPATLVQPVGSPLSLECTVEGTSNPNLYWYRQAAGRGLQLLFYSVGIGQISSEVPQNLSASRPQDRQFILSSKKLLLSDSGFYLCAWTGGSYQETQYFGPGTRLLVL.